Sequencing of this T cell receptor (beta chain) was carried out in a study of beta chain features in type 1 diabetes. The investigators reverse transcribed all of the isolated RNA, so they sequenced expressed TCRB transcripts. Clones were sequenced by immunoSEQ multiplex PCR, and TCRdb holds only the in-frame ones, with some missing. The profile shows about 25,000 clones, about 63% of them singletons. Study-level findings and limits: Moderate yet significant TCRB CDR3 shortening was seen in Type 1 diabetes patients in all four CD4+ subsets.

Germline loops: CDR1 WSHSY, CDR2 SAAADI. V was clipped by 7 bases and J by 0 bases, with 12 bases between them. The CDR3 has 14 amino acids. Note on this clone: Its antigen remains unknown.

Source material: stem cell memory CD4+ T cells from blood. The V call is TRBV10-2, the J call TRBJ1-2, with D possibly TRBD1 on 6 matching bases. The sequence was obtained from a woman aged 40 to 49 with type 1 diabetes. This chain's CDR3 is CASTPDRANYGYTF. The DNA of the CDR3 is TGCGCCAGCACCCCGGACAGAGCTAACTATGGCTACACCTTC.